The clone carrying this T cell receptor beta chain was seen only a few times. The antigen is not known. One junction end disagrees with the germline gene, perhaps due to a read error. This record belongs to a study of cytomegalovirus exposure and HLA in healthy donors. Study results and caveats: Productive status was seen about 87% or about 30% of the time for most TCR beta V segments in an earlier analysis. Immune exposure information available was restricted to CMV serostatus. The authors later found TCR association rates varying by HLA locus, with DRB1 most and HLA-C fewest. According to a later analysis, most TCR beta chains associated with CMV appeared HLA-restricted.

PCR was performed using 60 Vbeta and 13 Jbeta primers. Clones were read by immunoSEQ multiplex PCR, and TCRdb kept only the in-frame ones, dropping some. Here the sample spans roughly 100,000 clones, approximately 64% being singletons. Material: PBMCs. The clonotype originates from a man in his sixties in good health and CMV-seronegative.

Here the CDR3 reads CASSRKTGLNTEAFF. The CDR3 region has the DNA TGTGCCAGCAGCCGAAAGACAGGGCTGAACACTGAAGCTTTCTTT. The chain employs TRBV4-1 and TRBJ1-1; 7 bases are shared with TRBD1. Germline loops: CDR1 MGHRA, CDR2 YSYEKL. The CDR3 extends over 15 amino acids.